The present T cell receptor beta chain was sequenced within a study of cytomegalovirus exposure and HLA in healthy donors. This PCR relied on a set of 60 Vbeta primers and 13 Jbeta primers. The data were produced by immunoSEQ multiplex PCR, yet TCRdb's version contains in-frame clones alone and is incomplete. Of roughly 200,000 clones listed, around four fifths are singletons. There are 12 residues in the CDR3. Germline V gives CDR1 ENHRY, CDR2 SYGVKD. Trimming removed 5 bases from V and 7 bases from J; junction bases left unmatched: 4. The sequence came from a woman in her fifties or sixties in good health and CMV-seropositive. Specimen: PBMCs. The chain recombines TRBV10-3 with TRBJ1-1, with 7 bases fitting TRBD1. The CDR3 DNA is TGTGCCATCAGTACAGGGGCGATTGAAGCTTTCTTT. It encodes CAISTGAIEAFF.